This T cell receptor (beta chain) was retrieved from a study of T cells in Graves' hyperthyroidism and ophthalmopathy. Study information: Once the initial diagnosis was made, peripheral blood was obtained before any treatment.

It was RNA transcripts that yielded the amplified TCR beta CDR3 regions. Initially, a first-round RT-PCR of the TCR CDR3 employed the HTBI primer set. TCRdb called the multiplex PCR reads again in MiXCR, with one record for every CDR3 protein. The sample carries fewer than 600,000 distinct CDR3 sequences, 11% to 15% recorded once. The CDR3 sequence is 14 residues long. The V end was cut by 6 bases, the J end by 5 bases, with 17 bases between. The germline V gene encodes CDR1 SEHNR and CDR2 FQNEAQ (reference sequence). This clonotype was seen repeatedly, ten times or more. Graves' hyperthyroidism showing no ophthalmopathy progression within 18 months was considered stable.

The sequencing sample was made of blood. This rearrangement joins TRBV7-9 to TRBJ2-7; D perhaps matches TRBD2 (7 bases). The receptor comes from a woman aged 40-49 years with Graves' hyperthyroidism. This CDR3 reads CASSRGGGADEQYF. In DNA form, the CDR3 reads TGTGCCAGCAGTCGTGGAGGGGGGGCCGACGAGCAGTACTTC. Supplemented by reference TRBV7-9 and TRBJ2-7, the full variable domain reads DTGVSQNPRHKITKRGQNVTFRCDPISEHNRLYWYRQTLGQGPEFLTYFQNEAQLEKSRLLSDRFSAERPKGSFSTLEIQRTEQGDSAMYLCASSRGGGADEQYFGPGTRLTVT.